The T cell receptor beta chain described here comes from a study of molecular identifiers for immune sequencing clone quantification. General study results and limits: Identical TCR molecules that share a barcode could lead to an underestimation of highly expanded clone sizes.

This clonotype was seen a few times. Its target is unknown. As previously described, bulk TCR libraries were made using listed TCR primers. MiXCR, run by TCRdb on the PCR reads, gives a single entry per CDR3 protein. The sample contains some 590,000 distinct CDR3 sequences, around 25% of which appear only once. Between about 18,000 and 1,000,000 sorted cells, with 10%, 30% or 50% RNA, yielded naive CD8 libraries. CD8+CD4-CCR7+CD45RA+ sorting gave the naive CD8 T cells. The CDR3 has 15 amino acids. Trimming removed 0 bases from V and 5 bases from J, with 14 bases in between. Germline assignment: CDR1 GTSNPN and CDR2 SVGIG (reference sequence).

This chain uses TRBV30 with TRBJ1-5, with D unresolved. The sample taken for sequencing was naive CD8+ T cells from blood, with Jurkat cell RNA spiked in. Specified subset: FACS-sorted CD8+CD4-CCR7+CD45RA+ naive T cells. This clonotype was obtained from a human donor in good health. Some libraries in this study had Jurkat cell RNA spiked in. The CDR3: CAWSVLTEKYQPQHF. The CDR3 DNA sequence: TGTGCCTGGAGTGTACTAACAGAGAAATATCAGCCCCAGCATTTT.